The rows below give T cell receptor beta chains drawn from one sample of a study of OX40 agonist ivuxolimab in advanced cancers. TCRdb keeps only in-frame clones here, not all; method: immunoSEQ multiplex PCR. This table holds about 33,000 clones, about nine tenths found once. The sample was CD4+ or CD8+ T cells sorted from blood, taken in a trial of the OX40 agonist ivuxolimab. These receptors were collected from an adult with an advanced solid tumor such as melanoma, head and neck, liver or kidney cancer. Each CDR3 is given with its conserved first and last residue. The D gene is left open where the match is weak. Clone sizes are given selectively: once, few, many, or a class where the clone is expanded.

DNA	CDR3	D	size	V	J
TGCGCCAGCAGCTTGGGGGACAGGGCTAGCACAGATACGCAGTATTTT	CASSLGDRASTDTQYF	TRBD1	-	TRBV5-1	TRBJ2-3
TGTGCCAGCAGCGCCCGACAGGGGACGATAACTGGGGCCAACGTCCTGACTTTC	CASSARQGTITGANVLTF	TRBD1	-	TRBV9	TRBJ2-6
TGTGCCAGCAGTTCGACAGGGAACACCGGGGAGCTGTTTTTT	CASSSTGNTGELFF	-	-	TRBV25-1	TRBJ2-2
TGCAGCGCCCAAAAGAGTAAGCAGTTCTTC	CSAQKSKQFF	-	few	TRBV29-1	TRBJ2-1
TGCGCCAGCAGCCGGGGACTAGCGCTAGAGACCCAGTACTTC	CASSRGLALETQYF	TRBD2	-	TRBV5-1	TRBJ2-5
TGTGCCAGCAGTTTCCGACTAGCGGGGGGGGAGGAGACCCAGTACTTC	CASSFRLAGGEETQYF	TRBD2	once	TRBV6-5	TRBJ2-5
TGTGCCAGCAGCGCCGGCGAAAGCTCTGGAAACACCATATATTTT	CASSAGESSGNTIYF	-	few	TRBV9	TRBJ1-3
TGTGCCAGTAGTATGGCACAGATTGTGACCGGGGAGCTGTTTTTT	CASSMAQIVTGELFF	-	-	TRBV19	TRBJ2-2
TGCGCCAGCAGCTTGTCGAAGGGGGCAGATGGAAACACCATATATTTT	CASSLSKGADGNTIYF	TRBD1	-	TRBV5-1	TRBJ1-3
TGTGCCAGCAGCTTAGTAGAGACCCAGTACTTC	CASSLVETQYF	-	-	TRBV11-2	TRBJ2-5
TGTGCCAGCCGACCGGACAGGGGTGAAAAACTGTTTTTT	CASRPDRGEKLFF	TRBD1	-	TRBV2	TRBJ1-4
TGTGCCAGCAGCTTAACAGGGGGGGATCCCTATGGCTACACCTTC	CASSLTGGDPYGYTF	TRBD1	-	TRBV5-6	TRBJ1-2
TGTGCCAGCTCACCAGACCGGGCGGGAGGGCCACGCAATGAGCAGTTCTTC	CASSPDRAGGPRNEQFF	TRBD2	once	TRBV18	TRBJ2-1
TGTGCCAGCAGGCTCTATGGTACCTACGAGCAGTACTTC	CASRLYGTYEQYF	-	-	TRBV27	TRBJ2-7
TGTGCCAGCAGCACAAGTGGATCCCACGAGCAGTACTTC	CASSTSGSHEQYF	-	-	TRBV11-3	TRBJ2-7
TGTGCCAGCAGTGAAAGGTATAAGGAAACCTACGAGCAGTACTTC	CASSERYKETYEQYF	-	-	TRBV6-1	TRBJ2-7
TGTGCCAGCACAACTAGCTCTCCCGGAATAATTAACACTTCGCAGTACTTC	CASTTSSPGIINTSQYF	-	-	TRBV19	TRBJ2-7
TGTGCCAGCAGCTTAGCGCCCGGGACAAAAGGCTACACCTTC	CASSLAPGTKGYTF	-	-	TRBV11-1	TRBJ1-2